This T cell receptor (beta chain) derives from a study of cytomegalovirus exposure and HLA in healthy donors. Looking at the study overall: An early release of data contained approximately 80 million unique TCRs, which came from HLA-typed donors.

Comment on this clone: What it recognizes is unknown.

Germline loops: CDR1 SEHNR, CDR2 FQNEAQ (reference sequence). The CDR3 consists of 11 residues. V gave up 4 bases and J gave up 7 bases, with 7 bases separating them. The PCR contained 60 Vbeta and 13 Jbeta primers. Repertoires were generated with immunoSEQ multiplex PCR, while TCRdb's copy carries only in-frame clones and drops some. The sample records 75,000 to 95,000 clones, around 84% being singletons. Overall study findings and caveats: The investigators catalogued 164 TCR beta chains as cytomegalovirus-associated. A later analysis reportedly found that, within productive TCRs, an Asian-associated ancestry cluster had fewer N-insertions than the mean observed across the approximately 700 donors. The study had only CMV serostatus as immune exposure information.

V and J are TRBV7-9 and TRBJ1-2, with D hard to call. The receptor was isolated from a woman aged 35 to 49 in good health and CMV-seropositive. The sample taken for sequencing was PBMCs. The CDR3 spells CASSSGGGYTF. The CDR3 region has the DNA TGTGCCAGCAGCTCGGGTGGTGGCTACACCTTC.